This T cell receptor (beta chain) is from a study of long-term antiretroviral therapy in people with HIV. Across the study: The earliest samples came about a decade before the 2015 immediate-ART recommendation.

The libraries were made with immunoSEQ v3.0 at survey level. Assay used: immunoSEQ multiplex PCR; TCRdb lists only in-frame clones, some missing. The sample records 20,000 to 25,000 clones, approximately 90% being singletons. Deletions cut 1 base from V and 5 bases from J, with 15 bases between. Germline CDR1 reads PRHDT; CDR2 reads FYEKMQ (reference sequence). CDR3 length equals 15 residues. The TCR was taken from a man between 60 and 70 years old with HIV. This sample comprised unsorted PBMCs, obtained 0.6 years after starting antiretroviral therapy. The chain is built from TRBV13 and TRBJ2-7; no definite D call. The CDR3 DNA follows: TGTGCCAGCAGCTTAGAGGTCCGTCCTGCCGACGAGCAGTACTTC. This translates into CASSLEVRPADEQYF.